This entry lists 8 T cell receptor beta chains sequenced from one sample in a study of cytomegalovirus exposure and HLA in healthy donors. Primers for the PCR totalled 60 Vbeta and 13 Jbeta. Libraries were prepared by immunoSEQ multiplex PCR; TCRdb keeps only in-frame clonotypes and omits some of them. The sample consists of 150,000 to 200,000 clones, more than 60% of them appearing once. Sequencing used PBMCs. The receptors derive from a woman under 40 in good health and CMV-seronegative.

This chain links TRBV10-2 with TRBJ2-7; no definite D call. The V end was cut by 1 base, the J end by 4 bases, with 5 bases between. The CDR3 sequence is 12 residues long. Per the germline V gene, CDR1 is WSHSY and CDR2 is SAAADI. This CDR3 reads CASSEFGYEQYF. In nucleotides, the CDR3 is TGCGCCAGCAGTGAGTTCGGGTACGAGCAGTACTTC.

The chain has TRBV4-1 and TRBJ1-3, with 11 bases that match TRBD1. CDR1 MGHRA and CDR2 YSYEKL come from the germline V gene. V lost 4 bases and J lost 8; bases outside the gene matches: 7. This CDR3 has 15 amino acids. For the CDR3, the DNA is TGCGCCAGCAGCCGGGGGACAGGGGGATTTGACACCATATATTTT. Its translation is CASSRGTGGFDTIYF.

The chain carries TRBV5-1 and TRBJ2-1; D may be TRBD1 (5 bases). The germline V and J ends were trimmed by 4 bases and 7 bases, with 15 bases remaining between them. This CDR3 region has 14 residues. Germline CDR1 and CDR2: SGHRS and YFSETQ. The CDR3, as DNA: TGCGCCAGCAGCCCCGTGTCAGGGTGGAATGAGCAGTTCTTC. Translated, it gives CASSPVSGWNEQFF. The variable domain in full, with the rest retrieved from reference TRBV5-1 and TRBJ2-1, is KAGVTQTPRYLIKTRGQQVTLSCSPISGHRSVSWYQQTPGQGLQFLFEYFSETQRNKGNFPGRFSGRQFSNSRSEMNVSTLELGDSALYLCASSPVSGWNEQFFGPGTRLTVL.

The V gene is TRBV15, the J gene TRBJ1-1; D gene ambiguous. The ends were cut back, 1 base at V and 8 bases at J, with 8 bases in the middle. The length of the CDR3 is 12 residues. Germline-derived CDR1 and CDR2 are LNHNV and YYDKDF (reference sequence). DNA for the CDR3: TGTGCCACCAGCAGAGCCCCCCTCGAAGCTTTCTTT. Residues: CATSRAPLEAFF.

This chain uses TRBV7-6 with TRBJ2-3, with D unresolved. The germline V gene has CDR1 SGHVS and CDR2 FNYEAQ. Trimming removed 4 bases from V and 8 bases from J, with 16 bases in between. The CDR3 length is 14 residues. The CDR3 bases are TGTGCCAGCAGCTCCCATGGTAGTATCGTTACGCAGTATTTT. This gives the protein CASSSHGSIVTQYF.

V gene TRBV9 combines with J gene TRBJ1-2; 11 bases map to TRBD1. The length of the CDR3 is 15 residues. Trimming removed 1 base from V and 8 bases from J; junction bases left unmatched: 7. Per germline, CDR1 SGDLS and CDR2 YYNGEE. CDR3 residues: CASSVTLDRGRGYTF. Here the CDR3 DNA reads TGTGCCAGCAGCGTAACCTTGGACAGGGGGCGAGGCTACACCTTC.

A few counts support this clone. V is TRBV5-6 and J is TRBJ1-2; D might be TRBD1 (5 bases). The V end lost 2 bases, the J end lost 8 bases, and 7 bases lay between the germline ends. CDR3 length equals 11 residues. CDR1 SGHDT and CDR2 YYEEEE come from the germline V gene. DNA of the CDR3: TGTGCCAGCAGCTTCGACAGAGGCTACACCTTC. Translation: CASSFDRGYTF.

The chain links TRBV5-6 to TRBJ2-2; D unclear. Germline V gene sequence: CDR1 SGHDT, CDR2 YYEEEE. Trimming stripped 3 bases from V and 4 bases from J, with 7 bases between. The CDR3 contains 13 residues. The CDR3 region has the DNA TGTGCCAGCAGCTCCCTAAGCACCGGGGAGCTGTTTTTT. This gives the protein CASSSLSTGELFF.